This T cell receptor (beta chain) was identified during a study of radiotherapy plus CTLA-4 blockade in lung cancer (dated by TCRdb to 2017 to 2018). Regarding the complete study: Among enrolled patients, 15% to 20% had an objective response and approximately 30% reached disease control. The paper's findings and limits, for the study overall: Early dynamic changes in blood T cell clones, together with increased serum interferon-beta after radiation, were reported as the strongest predictors of response. After treatment with radiotherapy and ipilimumab, TCR clones that came from tumors expanded in the peripheral blood.

Only one count was recorded for this clone. What antigen it recognizes has not been identified. No base qualities exist here, and no much larger clone lies one base off it. Libraries were constructed by the immunoSEQ multiplex PCR assay. Here the immuneACCESS table is served through TCRdb, limited to in-frame sequences with V and J called. Missing clones are a known gap in these copies; in checked studies unresolved V genes cover under half, and the rest lacks a known reason. Here the sample has tens of thousands of clones; around four fifths occur a single time. The ten top clones hold around 7.1% of the sample. The CDR3 spans 13 residues, from the cysteine through the phenylalanine. Only the CDR3 DNA stays, 39 bases, in frame from base 1. The junction shows trimming of 6 bases on V and 1 base on J, plus 10 bases between the germline ends. The germline V gene specifies SNHLY as CDR1 and FYNNEI as CDR2.

Focal radiation therapy combined with CTLA-4 blockade (ipilimumab) was tested in patients with chemo-refractory metastatic non-small-cell lung cancer. The receptor was derived from a human donor with non-small cell lung cancer who had a complete response to radiotherapy plus ipilimumab. Here the chain combines TRBV2 and TRBJ2-7; TRBD1 is a possible D gene, resting on 6 matching bases. The specimen was peripheral blood, collected from a patient treated with radiotherapy plus ipilimumab. The CDR3 protein sequence reads: CASSQTGSYEQYF. The DNA is as follows: TGTGCCAGCAGCCAGACAGGTTCCTACGAGCAGTACTTC.